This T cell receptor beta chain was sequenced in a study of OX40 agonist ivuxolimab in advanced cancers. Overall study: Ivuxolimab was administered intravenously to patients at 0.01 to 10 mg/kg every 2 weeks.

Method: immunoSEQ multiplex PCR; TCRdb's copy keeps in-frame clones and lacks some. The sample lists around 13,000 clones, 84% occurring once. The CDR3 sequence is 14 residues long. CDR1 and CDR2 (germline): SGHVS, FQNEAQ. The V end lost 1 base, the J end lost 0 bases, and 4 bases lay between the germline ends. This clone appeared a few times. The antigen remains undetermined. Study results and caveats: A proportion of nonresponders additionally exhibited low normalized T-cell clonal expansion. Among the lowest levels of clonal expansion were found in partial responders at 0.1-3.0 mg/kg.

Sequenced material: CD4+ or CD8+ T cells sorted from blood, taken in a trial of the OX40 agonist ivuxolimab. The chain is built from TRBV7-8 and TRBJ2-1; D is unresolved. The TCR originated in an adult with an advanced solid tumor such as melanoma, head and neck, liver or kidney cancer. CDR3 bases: TGTGCCAGCAGCTTAGGCAGCTCCTACAATGAGCAGTTCTTC. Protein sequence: CASSLGSSYNEQFF.